The 10 T cell receptor beta chains reported below all come from one sample, sequenced in a study of T cells after yellow fever vaccination. TCRdb re-called the 5' RACE reads through MiXCR, storing one row per CDR3 protein. The sample records hundreds of thousands of distinct CDR3 sequences, roughly 8.4% being singletons. The specimen comprised PBMCs, sampled approximately 47 days after the first yellow fever vaccination. These receptors were obtained from a man aged 18-30 years who received the YFV17D yellow fever vaccine.

This clonotype was detected ten times or more. The chain couples TRBV5-1 to TRBJ2-3, with D unclear. This CDR3 contains 14 residues. Trimming cost V 2 bases and J 0 bases, with 7 bases left between them. Germline assignment: CDR1 SGHRS and CDR2 YFSETQ. The CDR3 DNA reads TGCGCCAGCAGCTTTAGTCGGAGCACAGATACGCAGTATTTT. It yields the protein CASSFSRSTDTQYF.

The chain is built from TRBV20-1 and TRBJ2-7; 7 bases align to TRBD1. This CDR3 has 13 amino acids. With 5 bases clipped from V and 3 bases from J, the junction kept 7 bases outside the gene matches. Germline CDR1 is DFQATT and CDR2 is SNEGSKA (reference sequence). The CDR3 DNA follows: TGCAGTGCTGTCCGGGACAGATACTACGAGCAGTACTTC. The encoded protein is CSAVRDRYYEQYF.

The chain carries TRBV12-3 or TRBV12-4 and TRBJ2-3, with D tentatively TRBD2 (5 bases). The CDR3 covers 13 residues. The V end lost 5 bases, the J end lost 7 bases, and 13 bases lay between the germline ends. CDR3 sequence: CASSLLLAHTQYF. The CDR3 nucleotides are TGTGCCAGCAGTCTCCTCCTAGCTCATACGCAGTATTTT.

The V call is TRBV5-4, the J call TRBJ2-7; weak D call: TRBD1 (6 bases). From germline, CDR1 is SGHNT and CDR2 YYREEE (reference sequence). V shed 0 bases and J shed 3 bases, with 16 bases lying between them. This CDR3 comprises 16 residues. For the CDR3, the DNA is TGTGCCAGCAGCTTGGGTTCGGACAGTGTCGTCTACGAGCAGTACTTC. Translating it yields CASSLGSDSVVYEQYF. The variable domain in full, with the rest retrieved from reference TRBV5-4 and TRBJ2-7, is ETGVTQSPTHLIKTRGQQVTLRCSSQSGHNTVSWYQQALGQGPQFIFQYYREEENGRGNFPPRFSGLQFPNYSSELNVNALELDDSALYLCASSLGSDSVVYEQYFGPGTRLTVT.

The CDR3 bases are TGTGCCAGCAGAAAACAGGGATCAGGGAACTATGGCTACACCTTC. This codes for CASRKQGSGNYGYTF. The chain has TRBV6-1 and TRBJ1-2, with a possible D match to TRBD1 (6 bases). The V end lost 6 bases, the J end lost 2 bases, and 16 bases lay between the germline ends. Germline V gene lookup returns CDR1 MNHNS and CDR2 SASEGT. This CDR3 has 15 residues.

This clonotype was counted between two and nine times. This chain links TRBV15 with TRBJ2-5; D is undetermined. This CDR3 has 14 residues. The V end lost 3 bases, the J end lost 5 bases, and 13 bases lay between the germline ends. Germline CDR1 LNHNV, CDR2 YYDKDF (reference sequence). Written as DNA, the CDR3 is TGTGCCACCAGCAGTGGGCCCCGAGGCGAGACCCAGTACTTC. Residues: CATSSGPRGETQYF. The entire variable domain, with the rest obtained from reference TRBV15 and TRBJ2-5, is as follows: DAMVIQNPRYQVTQFGKPVTLSCSQTLNHNVMYWYQQKSSQAPKLLFHYYDKDFNNEADTPDNFQSRRPNTSFCFLDIRSPGLGDTAMYLCATSSGPRGETQYFGPGTRLLVL.

A few counts support this clonotype. The V call is TRBV4-3, the J call TRBJ2-2; 8 bases match TRBD2. The CDR3 contains 16 residues. The germline CDR1 and CDR2 sequences are LGHNA and YSLEER. The trim removed 4 bases at V and 5 bases at J, leaving 9 bases unmatched. The DNA of the CDR3 is TGCGCCAGCAGCCCATTGGTAGCGGGGAAAACCGGGGAGCTGTTTTTT. Amino acids: CASSPLVAGKTGELFF.

Only a few counts were recorded for this clonotype. The chain joins TRBV7-2 to TRBJ2-2; TRBD2 matches at 8 bases. The V gene's germline CDR1 is SGHTA and CDR2 FQGNSA. The CDR3 spans 16 residues. The V and J ends lost 2 bases and 6 bases, in that order; junction bases with no gene match: 8. CDR3 protein: CASSLYFGGVPGELFF. In nucleotides, the CDR3 is TGTGCCAGCAGCTTATATTTCGGGGGGGTCCCCGGGGAGCTGTTTTTT.

This clonotype has a handful of counts. This chain joins TRBV20-1 and TRBJ2-7, with 12 bases lining up with TRBD2. The germline CDR1 and CDR2 sequences are DFQATT and SNEGSKA (reference sequence). Trimming removed 2 bases from V and 7 bases from J; junction bases left unmatched: 6. The CDR3 consists of 14 residues. The CDR3 sequence is CSARPSGGAREQYF. As DNA, the CDR3 is TGCAGTGCTAGACCTAGCGGGGGGGCAAGGGAGCAGTACTTC.

This clonotype was detected only a few times. The CDR3 DNA is TGTGCCAGCGGGTGGGAATACGAGCAGTACTTC. Encoded protein: CASGWEYEQYF. The V call is TRBV7-9, the J call TRBJ2-7; unclear D gene. Germline-derived CDR1 and CDR2 are SEHNR and FQNEAQ (reference sequence). V shed 8 bases and J shed 4 bases, with 9 bases lying between them. The CDR3 extends over 11 amino acids. The full variable domain, with the rest looked up from reference TRBV7-9 and TRBJ2-7, is DTGVSQNPRHKITKRGQNVTFRCDPISEHNRLYWYRQTLGQGPEFLTYFQNEAQLEKSRLLSDRFSAERPKGSFSTLEIQRTEQGDSAMYLCASGWEYEQYFGPGTRLTVT.